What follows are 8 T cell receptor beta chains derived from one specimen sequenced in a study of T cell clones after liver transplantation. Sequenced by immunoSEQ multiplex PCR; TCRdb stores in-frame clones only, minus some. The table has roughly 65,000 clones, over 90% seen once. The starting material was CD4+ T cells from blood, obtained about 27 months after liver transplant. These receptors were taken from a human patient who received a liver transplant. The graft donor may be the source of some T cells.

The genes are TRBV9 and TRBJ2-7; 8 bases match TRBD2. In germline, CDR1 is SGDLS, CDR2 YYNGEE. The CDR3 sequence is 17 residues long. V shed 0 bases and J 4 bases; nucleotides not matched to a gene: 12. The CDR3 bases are TGTGCCAGCAGCGTAGATCCGGCGGGAGGTGTAAGATACGAGCAGTACTTC. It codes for CASSVDPAGGVRYEQYF. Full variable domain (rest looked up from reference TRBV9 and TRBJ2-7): DSGVTQTPKHLITATGQRVTLRCSPRSGDLSVYWYQQSLDQGLQFLIQYYNGEERAKGNILERFSAQQFPDLHSELNLSSLELGDSALYFCASSVDPAGGVRYEQYFGPGTRLTVT.

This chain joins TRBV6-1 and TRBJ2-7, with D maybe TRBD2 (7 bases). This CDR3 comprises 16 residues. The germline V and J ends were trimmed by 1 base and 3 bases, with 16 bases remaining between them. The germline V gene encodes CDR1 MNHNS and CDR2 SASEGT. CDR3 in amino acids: CASSEGGRGGDYEQYF. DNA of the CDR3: TGTGCCAGCAGTGAAGGAGGGAGGGGGGGAGACTACGAGCAGTACTTC.

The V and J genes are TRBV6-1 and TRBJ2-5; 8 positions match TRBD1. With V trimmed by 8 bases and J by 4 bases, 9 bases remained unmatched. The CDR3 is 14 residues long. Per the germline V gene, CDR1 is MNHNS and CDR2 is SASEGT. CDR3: CASAQGASGETQYF. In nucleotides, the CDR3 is TGTGCCAGCGCGCAGGGGGCGAGCGGAGAGACCCAGTACTTC.

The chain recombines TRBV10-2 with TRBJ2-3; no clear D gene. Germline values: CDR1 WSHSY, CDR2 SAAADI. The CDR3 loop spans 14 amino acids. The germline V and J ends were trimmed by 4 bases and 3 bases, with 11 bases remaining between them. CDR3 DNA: TGCGCCAGCAGTGGGACGCTACTAACAGATACGCAGTATTTT. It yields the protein CASSGTLLTDTQYF.

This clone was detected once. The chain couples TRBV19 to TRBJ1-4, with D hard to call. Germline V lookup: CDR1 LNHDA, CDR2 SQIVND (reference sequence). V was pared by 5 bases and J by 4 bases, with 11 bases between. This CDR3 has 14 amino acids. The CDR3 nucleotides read TGTGCCAGTAGTCAGTGGCAAAATAATGAAAAACTGTTTTTT. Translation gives CASSQWQNNEKLFF. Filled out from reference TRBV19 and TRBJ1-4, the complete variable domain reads DGGITQSPKYLFRKEGQNVTLSCEQNLNHDAMYWYRQDPGQGLRLIYYSQIVNDFQKGDIAEGYSVSREKKESFPLTVTSAQKNPTAFYLCASSQWQNNEKLFFGSGTQLSVL.

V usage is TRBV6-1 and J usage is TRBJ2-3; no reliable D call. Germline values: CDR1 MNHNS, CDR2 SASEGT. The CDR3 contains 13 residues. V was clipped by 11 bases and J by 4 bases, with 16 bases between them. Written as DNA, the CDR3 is TGTGCCGTCACTGAAGTCGGTGCAGATACGCAGTATTTT. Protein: CAVTEVGADTQYF.

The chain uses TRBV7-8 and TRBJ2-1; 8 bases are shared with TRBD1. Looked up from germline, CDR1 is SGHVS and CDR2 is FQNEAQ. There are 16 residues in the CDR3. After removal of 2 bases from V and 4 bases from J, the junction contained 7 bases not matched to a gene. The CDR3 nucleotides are TGTGCCAGCAGCTTACGACTCGGGACAGGTTACAATGAGCAGTTCTTC. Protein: CASSLRLGTGYNEQFF.

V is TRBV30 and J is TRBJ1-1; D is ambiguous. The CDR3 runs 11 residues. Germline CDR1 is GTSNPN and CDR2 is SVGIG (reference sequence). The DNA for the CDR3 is TGTGCTCGAACCATGAACACTGAAGCTTTCTTT. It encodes CARTMNTEAFF. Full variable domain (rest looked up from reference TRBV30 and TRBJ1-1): SQTIHQWPATLVQPVGSPLSLECTVEGTSNPNLYWYRQAAGRGLQLLFYSVGIGQISSEVPQNLSASRPQDRQFILSSKKLLLSDSGFYLCARTMNTEAFFGQGTRLTVV.